This T cell receptor (beta chain) was documented in a study of shared clonotypes between healthy human individuals (dated by TCRdb to 2019 to 2021). For the study in its entirety: Three men and two women, aged 18 to 49 years, made up the cohort. Per donor, three plates each were used for CD4 naive and CD4 memory, two for CD8 naive, and one for CD8 memory. The study deeply sequenced blood TCR repertoires of several healthy adults to estimate repertoire size and the extent of clonotype sharing between individuals. To increase sequencing depth and limit assay-specific biases, TCR repertoire library preparation and sequencing were carried out by different laboratories using diverse techniques. Per donor, leukapheresis produced somewhere between about 0.85 and 10 billion PBMCs. The paper as a whole reports these results and caveats: Naive subsets generally had larger estimated clonotype richness than memory subsets did. Sampling was restricted to blood, and TCR repertoires in tissues likely differ from the TCR repertoires found in blood. The genetic and exposure-history diversity represented was limited by the small number of donors. Pairwise subsampling led to the expectation that sequencing depth would affect the degree of clonotype sharing among donors. Across a few donors, approximately 5% of naive CD4, approximately 4% of naive CD8, around 2.1% of memory CD4, and 0.4% to 0.45% of memory CD8 clonotypes were shared. Compared with non-shared clonotypes, the clonotypes found in all four sorted-subset donors had higher generation probabilities. Incomplete sequencing was indicated by rarefaction of sorted-subset datasets, despite the large sequencing depth.

The donors were healthy, HIV-negative adults who had no recently reported acute infections or vaccinations. Only Caucasian adults living in Nashville, Tennessee, USA were represented among the donors. Magnetic negative selection was used to enrich CD4+ T cells, after which naive cells were positively selected on CD45RA and the negative fraction became the memory subset. Blood was collected by leukapheresis, and PBMCs were isolated by Ficoll-Histopaque density gradient centrifugation and then cryopreserved in liquid nitrogen vapor phase. Purity and quantity of every magnetically sorted T cell population were checked by analytical flow cytometry. Genomic DNA was isolated from each sorted fraction and quantified by UV absorbance on a Nanodrop 2000c. Using the deep immunoSEQ assay, multiplex PCR amplified TCR CDR3 regions from genomic DNA. Extracted genomic DNA from each cell subset was spread evenly across all wells of several immunoSEQ 96-well plates, with each plate serving as a replicate. For sorted subsets, 150 to 250 ng of genomic DNA, equivalent to roughly 30,000 T cell genomes, went into each replicate PCR. Purified libraries were quantified with a Qubit 3.0 fluorometer, sized on a Bioanalyzer 2100, and re-quantified with the KAPA Library Quantification kit. Every immunoSEQ 96-well plate was sequenced on a dedicated single-read 150-cycle Illumina NextSeq 550 flow cell. In the original analysis: The immunoSEQ output contained only junctional sequences without quality scores, so filtering could not match that applied to full-length reads. Sequences were annotated with PyIR, a Python wrapper for IgBLAST v1.9, and V/J genes and CDR3 were assigned using IMGT germline references. Reads with weak V/J assignments (E-value above 1e-6), missing CDR3, stop codons, out-of-frame junctions, or ambiguous translated residues were removed. V3J clonotypes were defined by identical inferred V gene, J gene, and CDR3 amino acid sequence. Percentage overlap between repertoires was computed as shared unique clonotypes divided by the size of the smaller repertoire. Repertoire richness was assessed with RTK rarefaction, the Chao1 estimator, and Recon v2.1 estimates of unobserved clonotypes. For all TCRbeta clonotypes obtained by the gDNA method from a few donors, generation probabilities were computed with OLGA. TCRdb stores this immuneACCESS table with in-frame sequences only. Part of the clones is absent; in the studies checked, under half of the shortfall reflects unresolved V genes, and no reason is known for the rest. The V and J calls and clone size are taken from that table; D and trimming were inferred from the DNA. In this sample the table shows over a million clones, more than 95% of which occur a single time. Of the sample, roughly 1.2% is held by the ten largest clones.

Trimming takes 2 bases from V and 4 bases from J, and the germline ends sit 23 bases apart. The CDR3 covers 18 residues, taking in both the cysteine and the phenylalanine. The sequence is cut down to CDR3 DNA, 54 bases in frame from base 1. In the germline V gene, CDR1 corresponds to SGDLS and CDR2 to YYNGEE. A note on this clone: No cognate antigen has been identified for it. Per-base quality was not reported, and no clone a single base away is much larger than it.

The sample was naive CD4+ T cells sorted from blood. The cell subset or site label corresponds to: CD45RA+ positively selected. The rearrangement combines TRBV9 with TRBJ2-3; the D gene is possibly TRBD2, with 6 bases matching. This clonotype was sampled from a man aged 25-40 years in good health. At the DNA level, the sequence is TGTGCCAGCAGCGTGAGAGTGTCGCGGGGCCCGGCCCCAGATACGCAGTATTTT. It encodes CASSVRVSRGPAPDTQYF.